This TCR beta chain was retrieved from a study of OX40 agonist ivuxolimab in advanced cancers. Study-wide context: Patients were given ivuxolimab, an antibody that agonizes OX40 (CD134). Study-wide points: CD4+ T cells averaged fewer expanded clones than CD8+ T cells. Some nonresponders additionally presented with little normalized T-cell clonal expansion.

V trimming: 6 bases; J trimming: 16 bases; junction bases outside the gene matches: 12. The CDR3 is made up of 12 amino acids. Germline V gives CDR1 MNHNS, CDR2 SASEGT. As for this clone: Its antigen is as yet unknown.

Autoimmune disease history or systemic immunosuppression was exclusionary. Profiling relied on immunoSEQ multiplex PCR, and the TCRdb table lists in-frame clones only, not all of them. The profile shows 50,000 to 75,000 clones, approximately 86% of them singletons. The rearrangement uses TRBV6-1 and TRBJ1-5, with 7 bases aligning to TRBD1. The TCR sequence derives from an adult with an advanced solid tumor such as melanoma, head and neck, liver or kidney cancer. Source: CD4+ or CD8+ T cells sorted from blood, taken in a trial of the OX40 agonist ivuxolimab. This chain's CDR3 is CASSPVQGDGHF. As DNA, the CDR3 is TGTGCCAGCAGCCCTGTTCAGGGGGACGGACATTTT.